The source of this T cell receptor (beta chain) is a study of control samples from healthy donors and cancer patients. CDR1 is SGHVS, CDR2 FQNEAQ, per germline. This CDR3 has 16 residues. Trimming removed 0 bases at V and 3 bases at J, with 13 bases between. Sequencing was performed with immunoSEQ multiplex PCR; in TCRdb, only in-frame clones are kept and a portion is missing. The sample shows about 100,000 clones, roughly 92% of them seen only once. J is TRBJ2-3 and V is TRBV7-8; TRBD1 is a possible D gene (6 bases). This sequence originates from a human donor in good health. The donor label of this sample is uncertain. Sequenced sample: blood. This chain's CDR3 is CASSLADNRATDTQYF. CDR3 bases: TGTGCCAGCAGCTTAGCGGACAACAGGGCTACAGATACGCAGTATTTT.